This passage covers 32 T cell receptor beta chains from one sample sequenced in a study of T cells in Graves' hyperthyroidism and ophthalmopathy. Amplified TCR beta CDR3 regions derived from RNA transcripts. A set of HTBI primers served as the primers for a first-round RT-PCR of the TCR CDR3. A single record per CDR3 protein comes from TCRdb applying MiXCR to the multiplex PCR reads. Of hundreds of thousands of distinct CDR3 sequences detected, 16% appear once; the ten largest clones hold under 20%. Sequencing input: blood. The receptors were gathered from a woman between 18 and 29 years old with Graves' hyperthyroidism.

This clonotype was found many times. The J gene is TRBJ2-3, the V gene TRBV20-1, with D unresolved. Germline CDR1 is DFQATT and CDR2 is SNEGSKA (reference sequence). This CDR3 is built from 14 residues. With 6 bases removed from V and 6 bases from J, the gap between germline ends came to 19 bases. The CDR3: CSARHPSRMDTQYF. DNA for the CDR3: TGCAGTGCGAGGCACCCTTCAAGGATGGATACGCAGTATTTT.

The sample holds a few counts of this clonotype. V gene TRBV29-1 combines with J gene TRBJ1-1, with 7 bases aligning to TRBD1. The V gene's germline CDR1 is SQVTM and CDR2 ANQGSEA. This CDR3 has 13 amino acids. V gave up 3 bases and J gave up 5 bases; unmatched junction bases: 6. The CDR3 protein is CSVDGGQVTEAFF. Here the CDR3 DNA reads TGCAGCGTTGACGGCGGACAGGTGACTGAAGCTTTCTTT.

The chain recombines TRBV9 with TRBJ1-3; no reliable D call. Trimming removed 5 bases at V and 3 bases at J, with 9 bases between. Germline CDR1 SGDLS, CDR2 YYNGEE. This CDR3 spans 13 amino acids. CDR3 loop: CASRSGFGNTIYF. The CDR3 DNA follows: TGTGCCAGCAGATCGGGATTTGGAAACACCATATATTTT.

Only a few counts were recorded for this clonotype. The gene calls are TRBV27 and TRBJ2-7, with 8 bases matching TRBD1. V was pared by 2 bases and J by 2 bases, with 2 bases of the junction left unmatched. The CDR3 contains 14 residues. Germline V lookup: CDR1 MNHEY, CDR2 SMNVEV (reference sequence). Here the CDR3 DNA reads TGTGCCAGCAGTTTAACCAGGGGGCCCTACGAGCAGTACTTC. Translated, it gives CASSLTRGPYEQYF.

This clonotype showed up many times. This sequence joins TRBV28 and TRBJ2-6; D not resolved. The germline V gene has CDR1 MDHEN and CDR2 SYDVKM. The CDR3 length is 16 residues. V lost 3 bases, J lost 2 bases, and 11 bases lay in between. CDR3 DNA: TGTGCCAGCAGTTTCAAGTGGCGGACTGGGGCCAACGTCCTGACTTTC. It is translated as CASSFKWRTGANVLTF. The entire variable domain, with the rest obtained from reference TRBV28 and TRBJ2-6, is as follows: DVKVTQSSRYLVKRTGEKVFLECVQDMDHENMFWYRQDPGLGLRLIYFSYDVKMKEKGDIPEGYSVSREKKERFSLILESASTNQTSMYLCASSFKWRTGANVLTFGAGSRLTVL.

The chain is built from TRBV4-3 and TRBJ2-7; D is possibly TRBD1 or TRBD2 (6 bases each). There are 15 residues in the CDR3. V lost 0 bases and J lost 3, with 12 bases in between. Looked up from germline, CDR1 is LGHNA and CDR2 is YSLEER. Written as DNA, the CDR3 is TGCGCCAGCAGCCAAGAGGAGGGGGTCAACTACGAGCAGTACTTC. Protein sequence: CASSQEEGVNYEQYF.

This clonotype was observed many times. DNA of the CDR3: TGTGCCAGCAGCAACAGGGGGGTGCGCACTGAAGCTTTCTTT. Amino acid sequence: CASSNRGVRTEAFF. The chain joins TRBV6-1 to TRBJ1-1; 8 bases agree with TRBD1. With V trimmed by 6 bases and J by 4 bases, 7 bases remained unmatched. Germline V lookup: CDR1 MNHNS, CDR2 SASEGT. The CDR3 sequence is 14 residues long.

This clonotype was recorded at least ten times. This sequence joins TRBV5-5 and TRBJ2-7, with 10 bases that match TRBD1. V shed 5 bases, J shed 6 bases, and the junction held 14 bases outside the gene matches. Germline CDR1 and CDR2: SGHKS and YYEKEE (reference sequence). This CDR3 is 16 amino acids long. In nucleotides, the CDR3 is TGTGCCAGCAGGCCGGGGCCTGACAGGGGGCGAAGCGAGCAGTACTTC. Translation gives CASRPGPDRGRSEQYF.

The rearrangement links TRBV7-9 to TRBJ2-3; D perhaps matches TRBD2 (6 bases). The CDR3 is 15 residues long. The ends were cut back, 1 base at V and 0 bases at J, with 8 bases in the middle. Germline CDR1 SEHNR, CDR2 FQNEAQ (reference sequence). The CDR3 loop reads CASSLVAESTDTQYF. The CDR3 DNA sequence: TGTGCCAGCAGCTTAGTAGCGGAAAGCACAGATACGCAGTATTTT.

This clonotype was seen only a few times. The V and J genes are TRBV12-3 or TRBV12-4 and TRBJ1-4; D remains unclear. V was pared by 6 bases and J by 4 bases, with 3 bases between. The CDR3 spans 11 residues. The CDR3 loop is CASRYNEKLFF. The CDR3 bases are TGTGCCAGCAGATATAATGAAAAACTGTTTTTT.

Note on this clonotype: A read error is possible here, since a much larger clone lies one base away. This sequence joins TRBV20-1 and TRBJ2-7; D assignment may be TRBD1 or TRBD2 (6 bases each). Germline V gives CDR1 DFQATT, CDR2 SNEGSKA (reference sequence). This CDR3 contains 16 residues. The CDR3 nucleotides read TGCAGTGCTAGAGATCTAAGGGGGAGGAGCTCCTACGAGCGGTACTTC. Its translation is CSARDLRGRSSYERYF.

The sample holds many counts of this clonotype. CDR3 residues: CASGVTDTQYF. The CDR3 bases are TGTGCCAGCGGGGTGACAGATACGCAGTATTTT. The chain employs TRBV2 and TRBJ2-3; D remains unclear. This CDR3 has 11 amino acids. Germline CDR1 is SNHLY and CDR2 is FYNNEI. Deletions cut 8 bases from V and 3 bases from J, with 6 bases between.

This clonotype showed up many times. The chain uses TRBV2 and TRBJ2-5; 7 bases align to TRBD2. This CDR3 has 12 residues. The junction had 5 bases not matched to a gene; V was cut back by 2 bases and J by 11 bases. CDR1 is SNHLY, CDR2 FYNNEI, per germline. The CDR3 spells CASSELADNQYF. The CDR3 DNA follows: TGTGCCAGCAGTGAACTAGCGGACAATCAGTACTTC. Based on the CDR3 plus reference TRBV2 and TRBJ2-5, the full variable domain is EPEVTQTPSHQVTQMGQEVILRCVPISNHLYFYWYRQILGQKVEFLVSFYNNEISEKSEIFDDQFSVERPDGSNFTLKIRSTKLEDSAMYFCASSELADNQYFGPGTRLLVL.

This clonotype was counted between two and nine times. The CDR3 DNA follows: TGTGCCAGCAGCTCCATCGGGGGTAGCGGGTATTCCTACAATGAGCAGTTCTTC. Translating it yields CASSSIGGSGYSYNEQFF. The V call is TRBV11-2, the J call TRBJ2-1; 7 bases line up with TRBD2. Germline-derived CDR1 and CDR2 are SGHAT and FQNNGV. V shed 4 bases, J shed 1 base, and the junction held 13 bases outside the gene matches. This CDR3 is built from 18 residues.

The chain combines TRBV4-3 with TRBJ1-5; a possible D gene is TRBD1 (6 bases). The CDR3 runs 15 residues. The germline CDR1 and CDR2 sequences are LGHNA and YSLEER. The germline V and J ends were trimmed by 1 base and 5 bases, with 12 bases remaining between them. The CDR3 sequence is CASSQVVGADQPQHF. The CDR3 nucleotides are TGCGCCAGCAGCCAAGTTGTGGGGGCTGATCAGCCCCAGCATTTT.

The rearrangement joins TRBV10-3 to TRBJ2-5, with D perhaps TRBD1 (6 bases). Germline values: CDR1 ENHRY, CDR2 SYGVKD. V was cut by 6 bases and J by 2 bases, with 13 bases left in between. The CDR3 is made up of 14 amino acids. CDR3: CAISRQARQETQYF. The CDR3 DNA reads TGTGCCATCAGCCGACAGGCACGTCAAGAGACCCAGTACTTC.

In regard to this clonotype: A much bigger clone sits one base away, suggesting this may be a read error. V is TRBV30 and J is TRBJ2-7; D is possibly TRBD1 or TRBD2 (5 bases each). CDR3 length: 11 residues. Germline CDR1 and CDR2: GTSNPN and SVGIG (reference sequence). The ends were cut back, 8 bases at V and 5 bases at J, with 13 bases in the middle. The CDR3 loop reads CALLRGHEQYF. DNA of the CDR3: TGTGCCCTCCTAAGGGGACACGAGCAGTACTTC.

This clonotype was counted a few times. The gene calls are TRBV20-1 and TRBJ1-3; D remains unclear. This CDR3 is built from 14 residues. The ends were cut back, 5 bases at V and 4 bases at J, with 15 bases in the middle. Germline V gene lookup returns CDR1 DFQATT and CDR2 SNEGSKA (reference sequence). CDR3 DNA sequence: TGCAGTGCTTCGCAAGGGTTCGCCGGAAACACCATATATTTT. It translates to CSASQGFAGNTIYF.

The genes are TRBV27 and TRBJ2-7, with 7 bases that match TRBD2. This CDR3 has 15 amino acids. The V gene end was trimmed by 5 bases and the J gene end by 0 bases; junction bases not matched to a gene: 7. The V gene's germline CDR1 is MNHEY and CDR2 SMNVEV (reference sequence). The CDR3 protein is CASSGLAGVSYEQYF. In DNA form, the CDR3 reads TGTGCCAGCAGTGGCTTGGCGGGGGTCTCCTACGAGCAGTACTTC.

This clonotype was counted ten times or more. The chain has TRBV28 and TRBJ2-1; a possible D gene is TRBD2 (6 bases). CDR1 MDHEN and CDR2 SYDVKM come from the germline V gene. The length of the CDR3 is 17 residues. V was shortened by 5 bases and J by 6 bases, with 23 bases between the two germline ends. The CDR3 DNA sequence: TGTGCCAGCAGTCTACCGGGGGAGTCCGTAAATTTCAATGAGCAGTTCTTC. Protein product: CASSLPGESVNFNEQFF.

For this clonotype: A read error may produce the germline difference seen at one junction end. The chain combines TRBV7-2 with TRBJ2-5, with D uncertain. The germline V gene has CDR1 SGHTA and CDR2 FQGNSA. This CDR3 has 15 amino acids. Here the CDR3 DNA reads TGTGCCAGCAGCTTTTTATGGCAGGAACAAGACACCCGGTACTTC. It translates to CASSFLWQEQDTRYF. Supplemented by reference TRBV7-2 and TRBJ2-5, the full variable domain reads GAGVSQSPSNKVTEKGKDVELRCDPISGHTALYWYRQSLGQGLEFLIYFQGNSAPDKSGLPSDRFSAERTGGSVSTLTIQRTQQEDSAVYLCASSFLWQEQDTRYFGPGTRLLVL.

This clonotype was recorded only once. This may be a read error: a much more frequent sequence differs by one nucleotide. The gene calls are TRBV5-1 and TRBJ2-4; 10 bases are a match to TRBD1. Germline lookup yields CDR1 SGHRS and CDR2 YFSETQ. V shed 1 base, J shed 13 bases, and the junction held 11 bases outside the gene matches. The CDR3 is made up of 15 amino acids. The DNA for the CDR3 is TGCGCCAGCAGCTTGCATGGACAGGGGGAAAACGACCAGTACTTC. It yields the protein CASSLHGQGENDQYF.

This clonotype was detected many times. This chain uses TRBV14 with TRBJ1-1, with TRBD1 matching 7 bases. Trimming cost V 1 base and J 0 bases; bases outside gene matches: 8. The CDR3 runs 17 residues. Germline CDR1 and CDR2: SGHDN and FVKESK. The CDR3, as DNA: TGTGCCAGCAGCCAAGGGGGGGGACAGCGCCTGAACACTGAAGCTTTCTTT. Translated: CASSQGGGQRLNTEAFF.

This clonotype was observed a few times. Relative to the germline gene, one junction end is altered; a read error may explain this. J is TRBJ1-3 and V is TRBV11-2; D may be TRBD1 (5 bases). The CDR3 has 15 amino acids. Germline V gene sequence: CDR1 SGHAT, CDR2 FQNNGV. CDR3 sequence: CVSRPAGTGGNTIYF. As DNA, the CDR3 is TGTGTCAGCAGACCAGCCGGGACGGGGGGAAACACCATATATTTT.

V usage is TRBV5-1 and J usage is TRBJ1-2; 8 bases are a match to TRBD1. Unmatched junction bases numbered 13, after V lost 0 bases and J lost 0 bases. This CDR3 region has 19 residues. Germline loops: CDR1 SGHRS, CDR2 YFSETQ. CDR3 amino acids: CASSLEGTRGQVPNYGYTF. CDR3 bases: TGCGCCAGCAGCTTGGAGGGCACTCGGGGACAGGTGCCTAACTATGGCTACACCTTC.

The sample holds a few counts of this clonotype. The rearrangement joins TRBV5-5 to TRBJ2-7; D not certain. This CDR3 is 14 amino acids long. Trimming pared 3 bases from V and 5 bases from J, leaving 15 bases between. Germline loops: CDR1 SGHKS, CDR2 YYEKEE (reference sequence). In DNA form, the CDR3 reads TGTGCCAGCAGCTACACTTCTCCTTACGACGAGCAGTACTTC. Amino acid sequence: CASSYTSPYDEQYF.

This clonotype appeared many times. The chain carries TRBV28 and TRBJ2-7, with 7 bases lining up with TRBD2. Germline values: CDR1 MDHEN, CDR2 SYDVKM. The V segment lost 6 bases and the J segment 5 bases; nucleotides outside the gene matches: 16. This CDR3 comprises 16 residues. The CDR3 region is CASRTRGGRPYHEQYF. DNA of the CDR3: TGTGCCAGCAGAACGAGGGGCGGGAGACCCTACCACGAGCAGTACTTC.

The chain employs TRBV7-3 and TRBJ2-3; D may be TRBD1 (5 bases). Trimming shortened V by 0 bases and J by 6 bases, and 10 bases separated the two germline ends. Germline V gene sequence: CDR1 SGHTA, CDR2 FQGTGA. The CDR3 loop spans 14 amino acids. DNA for the CDR3: TGTGCCAGCAGCTTAACGGGGCTTCTGGATACGCAGTATTTT. Its protein product is CASSLTGLLDTQYF.

This chain joins TRBV20-1 and TRBJ2-3, with TRBD2 matching over 8 bases. V lost 5 bases and J lost 0; bases outside the gene matches: 10. The length of the CDR3 is 16 residues. Germline V gives CDR1 DFQATT, CDR2 SNEGSKA (reference sequence). In nucleotides, the CDR3 is TGCAGTGCTCCCCTTGGGGCTAGCGGGAGCACAGATACGCAGTATTTT. It encodes CSAPLGASGSTDTQYF.

This clonotype was seen a handful of times. J is TRBJ2-1 and V is TRBV18; TRBD1 agrees at 8 bases. This CDR3 region has 17 residues. Per the germline V gene, CDR1 is KGHSH and CDR2 is LQKENI. Losses at the gene ends were 3 bases for V and 1 base for J; bases not matched to a gene: 8. CDR3 protein: CASSPFGWTGSYNEQFF. CDR3 DNA sequence: TGTGCCAGCTCACCGTTCGGTTGGACAGGGTCCTACAATGAGCAGTTCTTC.

The chain has TRBV7-6 and TRBJ2-5; tentative D call: TRBD1 (6 bases). Trimming took off 0 bases at V and 5 bases at J, with 7 bases between the two ends. CDR1 SGHVS and CDR2 FNYEAQ come from the germline V gene. CDR3 length: 13 residues. The CDR3 bases are TGTGCCAGCAGCTTAGCCAGGGGCGAGACCCAGTACTTC. Its protein product is CASSLARGETQYF.

DNA of the CDR3: TGCAGTGCTAGTAGCCCCTCGGCGGGGGTGCACACCGGGGAGCTGTTTTTT. Translated: CSASSPSAGVHTGELFF. This chain links TRBV20-1 with TRBJ2-2; 7 bases match TRBD2. Looked up from germline, CDR1 is DFQATT and CDR2 is SNEGSKA (reference sequence). The CDR3 is 17 residues long. With 3 bases clipped from V and 3 bases from J, the junction kept 13 bases outside the gene matches.